Below are 14 T cell receptor beta chains sequenced from a single sample in a study of blood T cell repertoires in COVID-19. Profiling relied on immunoSEQ multiplex PCR, and the TCRdb table lists in-frame clones only, not all of them. This table has 84,000 or so clones, around 92% appearing once. Sequenced input: peripheral blood. These receptors came from a woman aged 55-70 years with active COVID-19.

This clone was counted once. The chain joins TRBV29-1 to TRBJ1-2; TRBD1 matches 7 bases. With V trimmed by 2 bases and J by 6 bases, 0 bases remained unmatched. CDR1 and CDR2 (germline): SQVTM, ANQGSEA. CDR3 length: 11 amino acids. The CDR3 region is CSVETGDGYTF. The CDR3 DNA is TGCAGCGTTGAAACAGGGGATGGCTACACCTTC.

The CDR3 protein is CASKTPFQETQYF. Here the CDR3 DNA reads TGTGCCAGCAAGACTCCCTTTCAAGAGACCCAGTACTTC. The V gene is TRBV2, the J gene TRBJ2-5; the D is unclear. Germline CDR1 SNHLY, CDR2 FYNNEI. V dropped 7 bases and J dropped 2 bases, with 11 bases sitting between them. CDR3 length: 13 amino acids. The whole variable domain, filled in from reference TRBV2 and TRBJ2-5, reads EPEVTQTPSHQVTQMGQEVILRCVPISNHLYFYWYRQILGQKVEFLVSFYNNEISEKSEIFDDQFSVERPDGSNFTLKIRSTKLEDSAMYFCASKTPFQETQYFGPGTRLLVL.

The chain is built from TRBV6-5 and TRBJ1-1; TRBD1 matches 8 bases. Losses at the gene ends were 5 bases for V and 5 bases for J; bases not matched to a gene: 4. CDR3 size: 13 residues. Per the germline V gene, CDR1 is MNHEY and CDR2 is SVGAGI. CDR3 sequence: CASSTRQGTEAFF. The CDR3 coding sequence is TGTGCCAGCAGTACCCGACAGGGGACTGAAGCTTTCTTT.

This clone was observed once. The rearrangement joins TRBV9 to TRBJ1-6; TRBD1 matches at 8 bases. Per the germline V gene, CDR1 is SGDLS and CDR2 is YYNGEE. CDR3 length: 15 residues. V shed 4 bases, J shed 5 bases, and the junction held 5 bases outside the gene matches. CDR3 nucleotides: TGTGCCAGCAGCACGGCGACAGGGGATAATTCACCCCTCCACTTT. It is translated as CASSTATGDNSPLHF. The variable domain in full, completed from reference TRBV9 and TRBJ1-6, reads DSGVTQTPKHLITATGQRVTLRCSPRSGDLSVYWYQQSLDQGLQFLIQYYNGEERAKGNILERFSAQQFPDLHSELNLSSLELGDSALYFCASSTATGDNSPLHFGNGTRLTVT.

In its sample, this clone was seen once. The junction does not match germline at one end; this may be a read error. The chain couples TRBV12-3 or TRBV12-4 to TRBJ2-7, with 8 bases that match TRBD2. This CDR3 contains 12 residues. For the CDR3, the DNA is TGTACCAGCAGGATAGCGGGGTACGAGCAGTACTTC. As protein: CTSRIAGYEQYF.

The rearrangement joins TRBV9 to TRBJ2-3, with 10 bases aligning to TRBD1. From germline, CDR1 is SGDLS and CDR2 YYNGEE. This CDR3 comprises 15 residues. V shed 3 bases, J shed 1 base, and the junction held 2 bases outside the gene matches. The CDR3 nucleotides are TGTGCCAGCAGCGGGGGGACAGGGGGCACAGATACGCAGTATTTT. Translation: CASSGGTGGTDTQYF.

The rearrangement joins TRBV19 to TRBJ1-2; the match to TRBD1 covers 8 bases. Losses at the gene ends were 8 bases for V and 2 bases for J; bases not matched to a gene: 7. This CDR3 spans 14 amino acids. Germline loops: CDR1 LNHDA, CDR2 SQIVND (reference sequence). The CDR3 is CASADRGRNYGYTF. The CDR3 DNA reads TGTGCCAGTGCTGACAGGGGACGGAACTATGGCTACACCTTC. Full variable domain (rest looked up from reference TRBV19 and TRBJ1-2): DGGITQSPKYLFRKEGQNVTLSCEQNLNHDAMYWYRQDPGQGLRLIYYSQIVNDFQKGDIAEGYSVSREKKESFPLTVTSAQKNPTAFYLCASADRGRNYGYTFGSGTRLTVV.

The V and J genes are TRBV27 and TRBJ2-7; tentatively, D is TRBD2 (5 bases). CDR1 is MNHEY, CDR2 SMNVEV, per germline (reference sequence). V was trimmed by 5 bases and J by 3 bases, leaving 14 bases between them. The CDR3 is 14 residues long. Written as DNA, the CDR3 is TGTGCCAGCAGTCCAAATACTAGGAGCTACGAGCAGTACTTC. Residues: CASSPNTRSYEQYF.

The rearrangement uses TRBV27 and TRBJ1-5, with 7 bases aligning to TRBD1. The CDR3 has 16 residues. Germline loops: CDR1 MNHEY, CDR2 SMNVEV (reference sequence). With V trimmed by 4 bases and J by 2 bases, 8 bases remained unmatched. CDR3 region: CASSSLTGLGNQPQHF. The CDR3 DNA reads TGTGCCAGCAGTTCTTTGACAGGGCTAGGCAATCAGCCCCAGCATTTT.

This chain connects TRBV3-1 (or the pseudogene TRBV3-2) to TRBJ1-4; TRBD1 is a possible D gene (5 bases). V lost 4 bases, J lost 6 bases, and 21 bases lay in between. Per the germline V gene, CDR1 is LGHDT and CDR2 is YNNKEL (reference sequence). The CDR3 is made up of 17 amino acids. The CDR3 bases are TGTGCCAGCAGCCCGGGGGGAAGAGGTACGATGTATGAAAAACTGTTTTTT. Protein: CASSPGGRGTMYEKLFF.

The chain joins TRBV2 to TRBJ1-1; D gene unclear. The CDR3 is 15 amino acids. The germline gives CDR1 SNHLY, CDR2 FYNNEI. The V and J ends lost 3 bases and 0 bases respectively, with 11 bases between them. The CDR3 sequence is CASSEGSHMNTEAFF. CDR3 DNA: TGTGCCAGCAGTGAGGGCAGCCACATGAACACTGAAGCTTTCTTT.

The rearrangement uses TRBV2 and TRBJ1-4; 8 bases align to TRBD1. V gave up 6 bases and J gave up 8 bases; unmatched junction bases: 5. CDR1 is SNHLY and CDR2 is FYNNEI in the germline V gene. The CDR3 length is 13 residues. The CDR3, as DNA: TGTGCCAGCAGGGGGGGACAGGACGAAAAACTGTTTTTT. This encodes CASRGGQDEKLFF.

The rearrangement joins TRBV28 to TRBJ2-5, with a weak D call TRBD2 (6 bases). CDR3 length equals 13 residues. Germline V lookup: CDR1 MDHEN, CDR2 SYDVKM. The V end lost 5 bases, the J end lost 3 bases, and 10 bases lay between the germline ends. The CDR3 reads CASSPGGKETQYF. The CDR3, as DNA: TGTGCCAGCAGTCCAGGAGGGAAAGAGACCCAGTACTTC.

The chain carries TRBV28 and TRBJ2-3; D unclear. The CDR3 is 13 amino acids. Deletions cut 3 bases from V and 0 bases from J, with 4 bases between. Germline-derived CDR1 and CDR2 are MDHEN and SYDVKM. The CDR3 sequence: CASSFLSTDTQYF. CDR3 bases: TGTGCCAGCAGTTTCCTCAGCACAGATACGCAGTATTTT.